One sample yielded the 10 T cell receptor beta chains listed below, sequenced in a study of low-dose radiotherapy and immunotherapy resistance in tumors (dated by TCRdb to the early 2020s). The instrument was an Illumina HiSeq 2500. First-strand cDNA was synthesized using Superscript III and a set of TRAV- and TRBV-specific primers, so that both TCRalpha and TCRbeta chains were covered. A roughly 20-cycle PCR with Phusion amplified the TCRs, pairing a constant-region primer with the adapter that was attached to the V primers. The public reads were quality trimmed at Q25 with fastp and then assembled into clones with MiXCR by TCRdb, keeping productive beta chains. When rows share a CDR3 protein, they turn into one entry using the most common DNA and genes. The table for this sample lists 65,000 to 95,000 distinct CDR3 sequences; under 20% of them were counted only once. Of the sample, around 6.3% falls within the top ten clones.

The time point label for this specimen denotes: before trial treatment. Sequencing used PBMCs, obtained before treatment. All receptors come from a male donor with prostate cancer.

This clonotype was counted at least ten times. The V and J genes are TRBV9 and TRBJ2-5, with TRBD2 identical over 9 bases. CDR3 length: 16 residues. V lost 1 base, J lost 5 bases, and 9 bases stayed unmatched. Germline CDR1 is SGDLS and CDR2 is YYNGEE. The CDR3 DNA reads TGTGCCAGCAGCGTAAAAGGGACTAGCTGGATGGAGACCCAGTACTTC. Protein sequence: CASSVKGTSWMETQYF.

This sequence joins TRBV5-1 and TRBJ1-1; TRBD1 is a possible D gene (5 bases). This CDR3 has 16 amino acids. CDR1 is SGHRS, CDR2 YFSETQ, per germline. V lost 10 bases, J lost 1 base, and 23 bases lay in between. The CDR3 nucleotides read TGCGCCTCAGGGCCCAGCAGCTTGGCAGGGAACACTGAAGCTTTCTTT. Amino acid sequence: CASGPSSLAGNTEAFF. Using reference TRBV5-1 and TRBJ1-1 for the parts outside the CDR3, the full variable domain is KAGVTQTPRYLIKTRGQQVTLSCSPISGHRSVSWYQQTPGQGLQFLFEYFSETQRNKGNFPGRFSGRQFSNSRSEMNVSTLELGDSALYLCASGPSSLAGNTEAFFGQGTRLTVV.

This clonotype has a count of ten or more. The rearrangement links TRBV9 to TRBJ1-5; no reliable D call. Deletions cut 0 bases from V and 5 bases from J, with 12 bases between. CDR1 is SGDLS and CDR2 is YYNGEE in the germline V gene. This CDR3 has 15 residues. The CDR3 here is CASSVVWAGDQPQHF. The DNA of the CDR3 is TGTGCCAGCAGCGTAGTTTGGGCGGGTGATCAGCCCCAGCATTTT. Based on the CDR3 plus reference TRBV9 and TRBJ1-5, the full variable domain is DSGVTQTPKHLITATGQRVTLRCSPRSGDLSVYWYQQSLDQGLQFLIQYYNGEERAKGNILERFSAQQFPDLHSELNLSSLELGDSALYFCASSVVWAGDQPQHFGDGTRLSIL.

At least ten counts were recorded for this clonotype. The chain links TRBV4-1 to TRBJ2-3, with 9 nucleotides matching TRBD2. The V gene end was trimmed by 3 bases and the J gene end by 1 base; junction bases not matched to a gene: 2. Germline V gene data show CDR1 as MGHRA and CDR2 as YSYEKL. The CDR3 contains 15 residues. CDR3 loop: CASSHLAGRTDTQYF. The CDR3 nucleotides are TGCGCCAGCAGCCATCTAGCGGGACGCACAGATACGCAGTATTTT.

This clonotype was seen repeatedly, ten times or more. This chain joins TRBV6-5 and TRBJ2-1; 9 bases fit TRBD2. CDR3 length: 16 residues. Looked up from germline, CDR1 is MNHEY and CDR2 is SVGAGI. The junction had 12 bases not matched to a gene; V was cut back by 3 bases and J by 9 bases. The chain's CDR3 is CASSYRAGGPLGEQFF. The CDR3 DNA reads as TGTGCCAGCAGTTATCGGGCGGGAGGGCCTCTTGGTGAGCAGTTCTTC.

About this clonotype itself: A far larger clone is a single base away, which makes a read error likely. V is TRBV4-2 and J is TRBJ2-1; 12 bases agree with TRBD2. The assigned J gene may be wrong: the sequence end matches TRBJ2-7 better. There are 18 residues in the CDR3. Germline V gives CDR1 LGHNA, CDR2 YNFKEQ. CDR3 nucleotide sequence: TGTGCCAGCAGCTTATGGCTAGCGGGGGGGAGCTCCTACAATGAGCAGTACTTC. It codes for CASSLWLAGGSSYNEQYF.

This clonotype came up many times. The V and J genes are TRBV3-1 and TRBJ2-1; 9 bases fit TRBD2. With V trimmed by 4 bases and J by 2 bases, 9 bases remained unmatched. This CDR3 has 17 amino acids. The germline CDR1 and CDR2 sequences are LGHDT and YNNKEL (reference sequence). The CDR3 DNA follows: TGTGCCAGCAGCCCCAGCTTAGCGGGGGCCGCCTACAATGAGCAGTTCTTC. Its protein product is CASSPSLAGAAYNEQFF.

In its sample, this clonotype was seen many times. The chain combines TRBV7-2 with TRBJ2-2; D remains unclear. Germline CDR1 and CDR2: SGHTA and FQGNSA. The V gene lost 5 bases and the J gene lost 5 bases, with 9 bases spanning the gap. The CDR3 totals 13 residues. CDR3 nucleotides: TGTGCCAGCAGCATCGAAGTGACCGGGGAGCTGTTTTTT. Amino acid sequence: CASSIEVTGELFF. Drawing the rest from reference TRBV7-2 and TRBJ2-2, the complete variable domain is GAGVSQSPSNKVTEKGKDVELRCDPISGHTALYWYRQSLGQGLEFLIYFQGNSAPDKSGLPSDRFSAERTGGSVSTLTIQRTQQEDSAVYLCASSIEVTGELFFGEGSRLTVL.

This clonotype was seen repeatedly, ten times or more. The chain recombines TRBV3-1 with TRBJ1-1, with D perhaps matching TRBD1 (5 bases). V lost 2 bases and J lost 4, with 14 bases in between. The germline CDR1 and CDR2 sequences are LGHDT and YNNKEL (reference sequence). There are 15 residues in the CDR3. The CDR3 nucleotides read TGTGCCAGCAGCCAACAACTGACAGCGGGCACTGAAGCTTTCTTT. Protein product: CASSQQLTAGTEAFF.

This clonotype was found many times. The V gene is TRBV27, the J gene TRBJ1-1, with D hard to call. The CDR3 runs to 13 residues. V lost 4 bases and J 8 bases, leaving 14 bases between the germline ends. Germline CDR1 and CDR2: MNHEY and SMNVEV (reference sequence). DNA of the CDR3: TGTGCCAGCAGTTCAACGGCGGCCTCGGAAGCTTTCTTT. This gives the protein CASSSTAASEAFF.